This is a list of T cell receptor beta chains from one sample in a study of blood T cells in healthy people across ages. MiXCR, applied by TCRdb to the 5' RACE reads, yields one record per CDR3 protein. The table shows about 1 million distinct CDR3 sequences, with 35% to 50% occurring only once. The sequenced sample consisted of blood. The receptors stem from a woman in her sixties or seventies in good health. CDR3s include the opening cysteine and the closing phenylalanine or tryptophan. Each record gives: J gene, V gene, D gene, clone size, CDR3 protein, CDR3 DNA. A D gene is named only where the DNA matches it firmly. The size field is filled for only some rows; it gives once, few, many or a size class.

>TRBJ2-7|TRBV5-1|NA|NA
CASSLVPQGSNSYEQYF
TGCGCCAGCAGCTTGGTCCCCCAGGGATCAAACTCCTACGAGCAGTACTTC
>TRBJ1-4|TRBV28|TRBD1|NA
CASSEIRDSEKLFF
TGTGCCAGCAGTGAGATCCGGGACAGTGAAAAACTGTTTTTT
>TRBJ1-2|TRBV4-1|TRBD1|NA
CASSQGDRRLDGYTF
TGCGCCAGCAGCCAAGGGGACAGGAGGCTGGATGGCTACACCTTC
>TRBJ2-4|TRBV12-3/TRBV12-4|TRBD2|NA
CASSAAGAGGPMGNVQYF
TGTGCCAGCAGTGCCGCGGGGGCGGGAGGACCTATGGGAAACGTTCAGTACTTC
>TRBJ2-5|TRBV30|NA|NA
CAWSDVIRGETQYF
TGTGCCTGGAGTGATGTCATCCGGGGAGAGACCCAGTACTTC
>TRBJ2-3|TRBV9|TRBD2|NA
CASSASGSEGDTQYF
TGTGCCAGCAGCGCGAGCGGGAGTGAGGGAGATACGCAGTATTTT
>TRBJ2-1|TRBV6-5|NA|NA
CASSYGPKQFF
TGTGCCAGCAGTTACGGGCCTAAGCAGTTCTTC
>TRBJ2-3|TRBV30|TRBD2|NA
CAWSPGTSSLDTQYF
TGTGCCTGGAGTCCCGGGACTAGCTCACTGGATACGCAGTATTTT
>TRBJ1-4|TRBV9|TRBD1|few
CASSDRLTGSNEKLFF
TGTGCCAGCAGCGACCGTCTGACAGGGTCTAATGAAAAACTGTTTTTT
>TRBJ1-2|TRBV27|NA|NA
CASSLIRGNGYTF
TGTGCCAGCAGTTTAATAAGGGGGAATGGCTACACCTTC
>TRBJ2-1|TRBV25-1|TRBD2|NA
CASSGTSGRAFDERFF
TGTGCCAGCAGTGGGACTAGCGGGAGGGCTTTCGATGAGCGGTTCTTC
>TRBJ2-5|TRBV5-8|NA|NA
CASSLFRLQETQYF
TGTGCCAGCAGCTTGTTCAGGCTCCAAGAGACCCAGTACTTC
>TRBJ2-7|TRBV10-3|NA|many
CAIPPTPQYF
TGTGCCATCCCTCCCACACCCCAGTACTTC
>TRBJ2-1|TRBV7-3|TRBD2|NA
CASSPVRSSGSNEQFF
TGTGCCAGCAGCCCAGTCAGGTCTAGCGGGAGTAATGAGCAGTTCTTC
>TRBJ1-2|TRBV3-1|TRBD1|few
CASSQTGLGGYTF
TGTGCCAGCAGCCAGACAGGGTTGGGTGGCTACACCTTC
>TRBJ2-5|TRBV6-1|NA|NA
CATWEGGTKETQYF
TGTGCCACCTGGGAGGGGGGAACCAAAGAGACCCAGTACTTC
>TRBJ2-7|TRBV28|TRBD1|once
CASSLERDSSYEQYF
TGTGCCAGCAGTTTAGAAAGGGACAGCTCCTACGAGCAGTACTTC
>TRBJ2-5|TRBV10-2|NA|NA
CASSDPGFGETQYF
TGCGCCAGCAGTGACCCGGGTTTTGGGGAGACCCAGTACTTC
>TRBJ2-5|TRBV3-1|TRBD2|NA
CASRRSGSDETQYF
TGTGCCAGCAGGAGAAGCGGGAGTGATGAGACCCAGTACTTC
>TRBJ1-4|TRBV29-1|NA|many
CSVRGADEKLFF
TGCAGCGTTCGGGGGGCGGATGAAAAACTGTTTTTT
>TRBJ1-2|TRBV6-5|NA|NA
CASSYSTGRDGYTF
TGTGCCAGCAGTTACTCAACAGGGAGGGATGGCTACACCTTC
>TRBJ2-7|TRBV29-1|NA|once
CSVTREGSYEQYF
TGCAGCGTTACCAGGGAAGGGTCCTACGAGCAGTACTTC
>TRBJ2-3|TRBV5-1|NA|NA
CASSLETGADTQYF
TGCGCCAGCAGCTTGGAAACAGGAGCAGATACGCAGTATTTT
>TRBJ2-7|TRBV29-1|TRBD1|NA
CSVRQGASYEQYF
TGCAGCGTTCGACAGGGGGCTTCCTACGAGCAGTACTTC
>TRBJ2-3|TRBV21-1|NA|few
CASSKWGSLGGRRADTQYF
TGTGCCAGCAGCAAATGGGGATCACTCGGCGGGAGGAGGGCAGATACGCAGTATTTT
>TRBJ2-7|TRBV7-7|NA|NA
CASSVQGVHNEQYF
TGTGCCAGCAGCGTCCAGGGTGTGCACAATGAGCAGTACTTC
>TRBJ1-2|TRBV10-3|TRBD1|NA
CAISESDRGGYTF
TGTGCCATCAGTGAATCTGACAGGGGTGGCTACACCTTC
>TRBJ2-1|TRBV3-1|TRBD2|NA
CASSLAGVSGNEQFF
TGTGCCAGCAGCTTAGCGGGAGTAAGCGGCAATGAGCAGTTCTTC
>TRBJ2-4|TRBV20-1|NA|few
CSAREVRSWENIQYF
TGCAGTGCTAGAGAGGTCAGGTCCTGGGAAAACATTCAGTACTTC
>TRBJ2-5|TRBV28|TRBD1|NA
CASSSEGQGAEELYF
TGTGCCAGCAGTTCCGAGGGACAGGGGGCGGAAGAGCTGTACTTC
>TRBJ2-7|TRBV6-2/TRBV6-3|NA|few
CASSRLPTYEQYF
TGTGCCAGCAGCCGACTCCCTACCTACGAGCAGTACTTC
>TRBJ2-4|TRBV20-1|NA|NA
CSARRGIEARGRNIQYF
TGCAGTGCTAGAAGGGGGATAGAGGCCCGAGGCAGGAACATTCAGTACTTC
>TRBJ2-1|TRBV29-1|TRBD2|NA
CSTSGVSSYNEQFF
TGCAGCACTAGCGGAGTGAGCTCCTACAATGAGCAGTTCTTC
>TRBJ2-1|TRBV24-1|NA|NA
CATRYSNEQFF
TGTGCCACCAGGTACTCGAATGAGCAGTTCTTC
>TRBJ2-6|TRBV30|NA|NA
CAWGIGSGANVLTF
TGTGCCTGGGGAATAGGCTCTGGGGCCAACGTCCTGACTTTC
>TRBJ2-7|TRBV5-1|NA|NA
CASSLDTTGSYEQYF
TGCGCCAGCAGCTTGGACACAACAGGATCCTACGAGCAGTACTTC
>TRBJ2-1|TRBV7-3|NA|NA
CASSLSGRGYANEQFF
TGTGCCAGCAGCTTATCCGGCAGGGGCTATGCGAATGAGCAGTTCTTC
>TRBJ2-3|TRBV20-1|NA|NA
CSARSLGTAEDTQYF
TGCAGTGCTAGATCTCTTGGGACGGCCGAGGATACGCAGTATTTT
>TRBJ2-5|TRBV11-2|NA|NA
CASSLSGGQTQYF
TGTGCCAGCAGCTTAAGCGGTGGCCAGACCCAGTACTTC
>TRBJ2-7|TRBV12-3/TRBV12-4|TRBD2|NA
CASTYGLAGYYEQYF
TGTGCCAGCACATACGGACTAGCGGGATACTACGAGCAGTACTTC
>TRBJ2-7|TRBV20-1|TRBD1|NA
CSASSGTGIRNEQYF
TGCAGTGCTAGTTCTGGGACAGGGATTAGAAACGAGCAGTACTTC
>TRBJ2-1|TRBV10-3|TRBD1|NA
CAIRETGSSYNEQFF
TGTGCCATCAGAGAGACAGGGAGCTCCTACAATGAGCAGTTCTTC